The present T cell receptor beta chain was sequenced within a study of blood T cell repertoires in COVID-19. About the study: The United States, Italy and Spain provided the acute and convalescent COVID-19 samples. T cells, B-cell-depleted T cells, or PBMCs supplied cDNA or gDNA.

The repertoire was sequenced with immunoSEQ multiplex PCR; TCRdb's copy has only in-frame clones and lacks some. Among some 490,000 clones listed, approximately 85% were seen once. Germline V gives CDR1 SEHNR, CDR2 FQNEAQ (reference sequence). The CDR3 spans 16 residues. V shed 5 bases and J shed 4 bases, with 17 bases lying between them. The sequencing input was peripheral blood. The TCR was taken from a human donor in a cohort sampled during active COVID-19. This chain uses TRBV7-9 with TRBJ1-4; D gene uncertain. DNA of the CDR3: TGTGCCAGCAGCCGTATGGTCCCGAGCATTAATGAAAAACTGTTTTTT. Amino acids: CASSRMVPSINEKLFF.